This note documents a single T cell receptor (beta chain) sequence. Its antigen is unidentified. This sample was included in a study of cytomegalovirus exposure and HLA in healthy donors. Study results and caveats: Versus the approximately 700-donor mean, an Asian-associated ancestry cluster reportedly showed fewer N-insertions in a later analysis. Common viral pathogens seemed to be connected with several of the most significant clusters, according to a later analysis.

Healthy people donating bone marrow made up the donors. Researchers ran the PCR with 60 Vbeta and 13 Jbeta primers. Measured with immunoSEQ multiplex PCR; TCRdb has only the in-frame clones, and not every one. Its table lists 200,000 to 250,000 clones. This TCR was recovered from a woman in her 30s in good health and CMV-seropositive. Material: PBMCs.

The CDR3 sequence: CAIRGGSTDTQYF. DNA for the CDR3: TGTGCCATCAGAGGCGGGAGCACAGATACGCAGTATTTT. The rearrangement joins TRBV10-3 to TRBJ2-3, with D possibly being TRBD2 (5 bases). Germline V gives CDR1 ENHRY, CDR2 SYGVKD. The CDR3 loop spans 13 amino acids. Trimming took off 6 bases at V and 0 bases at J, with 7 bases between the two ends.